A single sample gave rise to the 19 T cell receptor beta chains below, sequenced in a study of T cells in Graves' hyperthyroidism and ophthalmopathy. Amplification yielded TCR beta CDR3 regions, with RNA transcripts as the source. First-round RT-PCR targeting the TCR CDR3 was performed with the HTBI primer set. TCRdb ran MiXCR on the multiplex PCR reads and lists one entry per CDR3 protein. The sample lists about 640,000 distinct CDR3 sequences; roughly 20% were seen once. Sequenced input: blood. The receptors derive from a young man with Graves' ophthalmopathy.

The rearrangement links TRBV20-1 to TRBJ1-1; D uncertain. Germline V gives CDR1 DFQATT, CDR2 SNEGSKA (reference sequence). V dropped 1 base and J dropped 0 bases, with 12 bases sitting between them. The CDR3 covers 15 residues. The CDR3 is CSARGELLMNTEAFF. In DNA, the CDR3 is TGCAGTGCTAGAGGCGAATTACTTATGAACACTGAAGCTTTCTTT.

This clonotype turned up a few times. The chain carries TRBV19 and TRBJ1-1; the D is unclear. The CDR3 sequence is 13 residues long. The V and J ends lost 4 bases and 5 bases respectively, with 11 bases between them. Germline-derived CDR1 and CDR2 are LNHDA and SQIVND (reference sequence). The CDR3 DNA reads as TGTGCCAGTAGTACACGGACGAGGACTGAAGCTTTCTTT. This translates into CASSTRTRTEAFF.

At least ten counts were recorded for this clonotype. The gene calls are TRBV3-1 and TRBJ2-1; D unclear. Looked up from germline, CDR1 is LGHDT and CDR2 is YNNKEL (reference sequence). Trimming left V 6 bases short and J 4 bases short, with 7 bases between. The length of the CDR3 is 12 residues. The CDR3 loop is CASSFRYNEQFF. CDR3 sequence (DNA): TGTGCCAGCAGTTTTCGTTACAATGAGCAGTTCTTC.

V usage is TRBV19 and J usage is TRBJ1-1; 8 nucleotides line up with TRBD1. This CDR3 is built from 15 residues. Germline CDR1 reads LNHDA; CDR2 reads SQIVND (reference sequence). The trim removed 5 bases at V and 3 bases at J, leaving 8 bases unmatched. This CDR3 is CASSARDRRYTEAFF. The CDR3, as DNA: TGTGCCAGTAGTGCCCGGGACAGGCGATACACTGAAGCTTTCTTT.

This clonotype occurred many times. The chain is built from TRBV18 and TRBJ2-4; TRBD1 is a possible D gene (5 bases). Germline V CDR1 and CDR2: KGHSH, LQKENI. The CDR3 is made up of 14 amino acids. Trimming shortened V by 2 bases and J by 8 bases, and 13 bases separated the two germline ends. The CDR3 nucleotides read TGTGCCAGCTCACCAGGGTCGAAAGGGGACATTCAGTACTTC. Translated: CASSPGSKGDIQYF.

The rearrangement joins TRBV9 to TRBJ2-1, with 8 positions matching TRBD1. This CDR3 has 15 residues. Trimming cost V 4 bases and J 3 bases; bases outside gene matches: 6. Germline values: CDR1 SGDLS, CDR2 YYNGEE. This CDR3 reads CASSRGQGDYNEQFF. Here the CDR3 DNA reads TGTGCCAGCAGCCGTGGACAGGGTGACTACAATGAGCAGTTCTTC.

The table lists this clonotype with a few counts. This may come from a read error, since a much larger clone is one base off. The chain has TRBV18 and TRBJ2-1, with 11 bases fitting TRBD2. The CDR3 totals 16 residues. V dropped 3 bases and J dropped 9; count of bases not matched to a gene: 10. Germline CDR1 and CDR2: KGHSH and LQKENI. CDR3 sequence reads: CASSPYRLAGSVEQFF. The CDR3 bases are TGTGCCAGCTCACCGTATAGACTAGCGGGAAGTGTTGAGCAGTTCTTC.

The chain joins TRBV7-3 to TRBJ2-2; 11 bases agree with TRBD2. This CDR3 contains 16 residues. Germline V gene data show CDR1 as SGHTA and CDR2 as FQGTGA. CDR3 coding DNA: TGTGCTCCCTGCCATGGGGGACTAGCGGCCACCGGGGAGCTGTTTTTT. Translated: CAPCHGGLAATGELFF.

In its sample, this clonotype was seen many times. CDR3 residues: CATSIGQGDYGYTF. CDR3 in DNA: TGTGCCACCAGCATAGGGCAGGGCGACTATGGCTACACCTTC. This chain joins TRBV15 and TRBJ1-2, with D possibly being TRBD1 (5 bases). The V gene's germline CDR1 is LNHNV and CDR2 YYDKDF (reference sequence). V was trimmed by 4 bases and J by 3 bases, leaving 12 bases between them. The CDR3 runs to 14 residues. Full variable domain (missing parts from reference TRBV15 and TRBJ1-2): DAMVIQNPRYQVTQFGKPVTLSCSQTLNHNVMYWYQQKSSQAPKLLFHYYDKDFNNEADTPDNFQSRRPNTSFCFLDIRSPGLGDTAMYLCATSIGQGDYGYTFGSGTRLTVV.

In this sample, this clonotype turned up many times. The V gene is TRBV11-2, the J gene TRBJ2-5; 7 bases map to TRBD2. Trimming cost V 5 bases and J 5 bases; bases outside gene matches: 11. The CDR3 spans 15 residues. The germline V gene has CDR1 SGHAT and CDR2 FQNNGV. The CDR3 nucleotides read TGTGCCAGCAGCCCACGGGGGACTACCTCGGAGACCCAGTACTTC. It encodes CASSPRGTTSETQYF.

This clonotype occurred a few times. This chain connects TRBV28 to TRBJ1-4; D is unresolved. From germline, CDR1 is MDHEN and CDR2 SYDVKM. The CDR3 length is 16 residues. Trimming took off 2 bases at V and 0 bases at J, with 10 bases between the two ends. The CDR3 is CASSLGPFATNEKLFF. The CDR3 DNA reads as TGTGCCAGCAGTTTAGGGCCTTTTGCAACTAATGAAAAACTGTTTTTT.

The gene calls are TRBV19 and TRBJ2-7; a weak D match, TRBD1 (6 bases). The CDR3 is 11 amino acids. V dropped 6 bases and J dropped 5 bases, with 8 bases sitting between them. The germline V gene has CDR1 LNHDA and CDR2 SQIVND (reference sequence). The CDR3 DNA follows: TGTGCCAGTAGGACAGGACACGAGCAGTACTTC. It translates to CASRTGHEQYF.

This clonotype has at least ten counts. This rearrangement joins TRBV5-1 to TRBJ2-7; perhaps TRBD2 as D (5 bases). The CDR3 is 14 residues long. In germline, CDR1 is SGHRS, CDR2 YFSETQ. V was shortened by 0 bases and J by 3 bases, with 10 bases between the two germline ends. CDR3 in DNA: TGCGCCAGCAGCTTGGACGTCGGGAACTACGAGCAGTACTTC. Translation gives CASSLDVGNYEQYF.

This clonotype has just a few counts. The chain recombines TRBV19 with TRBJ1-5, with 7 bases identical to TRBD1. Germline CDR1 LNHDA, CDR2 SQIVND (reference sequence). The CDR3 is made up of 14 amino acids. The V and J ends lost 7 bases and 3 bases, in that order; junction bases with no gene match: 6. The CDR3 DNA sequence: TGTGCCAGTACGGGACAGTCTTCCAATCAGCCCCAGCATTTT. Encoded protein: CASTGQSSNQPQHF.

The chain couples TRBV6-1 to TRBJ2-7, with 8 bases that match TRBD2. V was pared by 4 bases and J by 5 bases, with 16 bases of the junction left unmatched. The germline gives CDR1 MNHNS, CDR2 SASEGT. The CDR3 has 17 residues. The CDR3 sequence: CASSAGTERELPHEQYF. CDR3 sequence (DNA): TGTGCCAGCAGTGCCGGAACTGAGCGGGAGCTTCCCCACGAGCAGTACTTC.

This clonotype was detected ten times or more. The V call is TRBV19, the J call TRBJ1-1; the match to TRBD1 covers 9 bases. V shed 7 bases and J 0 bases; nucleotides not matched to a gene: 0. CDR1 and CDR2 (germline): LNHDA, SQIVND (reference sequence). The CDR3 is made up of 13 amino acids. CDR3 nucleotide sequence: TGTGCCAGTAACAGGGGGCTGAACACTGAAGCTTTCTTT. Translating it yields CASNRGLNTEAFF.

Written as DNA, the CDR3 is TGTGCCAGCAGCGACCCGGGACTAGCGGGACCCCTCGAGCAGTACTTC. Amino acids: CASSDPGLAGPLEQYF. This chain links TRBV28 with TRBJ2-7; 13 bases line up with TRBD2. Germline V CDR1 and CDR2: MDHEN, SYDVKM. The CDR3 is made up of 16 amino acids. V gave up 6 bases and J gave up 6 bases; unmatched junction bases: 11.

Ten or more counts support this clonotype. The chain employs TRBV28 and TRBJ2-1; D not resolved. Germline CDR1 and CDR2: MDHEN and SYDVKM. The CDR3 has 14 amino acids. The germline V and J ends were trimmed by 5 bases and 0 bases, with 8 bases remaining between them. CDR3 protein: CASSTTDSYNEQFF. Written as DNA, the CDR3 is TGTGCCAGCAGTACAACCGACTCCTACAATGAGCAGTTCTTC.

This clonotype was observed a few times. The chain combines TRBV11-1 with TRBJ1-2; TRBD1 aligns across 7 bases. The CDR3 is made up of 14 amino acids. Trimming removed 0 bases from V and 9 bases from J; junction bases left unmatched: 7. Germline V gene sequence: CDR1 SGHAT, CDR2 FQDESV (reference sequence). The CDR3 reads CASSLARGPGRYTF. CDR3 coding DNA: TGTGCCAGCAGCTTAGCGAGGGGGCCAGGACGCTACACCTTC.